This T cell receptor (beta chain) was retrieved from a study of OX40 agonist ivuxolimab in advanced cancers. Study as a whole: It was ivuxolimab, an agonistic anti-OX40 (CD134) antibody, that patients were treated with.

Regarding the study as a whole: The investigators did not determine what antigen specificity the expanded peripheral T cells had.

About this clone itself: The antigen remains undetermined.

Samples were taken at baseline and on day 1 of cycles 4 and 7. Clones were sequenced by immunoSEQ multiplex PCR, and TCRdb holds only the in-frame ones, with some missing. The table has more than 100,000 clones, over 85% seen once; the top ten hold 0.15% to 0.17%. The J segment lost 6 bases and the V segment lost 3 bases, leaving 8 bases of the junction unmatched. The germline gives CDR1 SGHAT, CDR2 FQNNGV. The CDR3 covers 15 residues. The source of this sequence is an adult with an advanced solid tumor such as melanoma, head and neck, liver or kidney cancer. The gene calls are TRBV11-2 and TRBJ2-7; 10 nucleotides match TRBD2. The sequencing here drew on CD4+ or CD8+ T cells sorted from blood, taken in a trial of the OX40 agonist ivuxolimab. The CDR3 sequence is CASSFRLAGVAEQYF. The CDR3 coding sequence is TGTGCCAGCAGCTTTCGGCTAGCGGGAGTAGCCGAGCAGTACTTC.